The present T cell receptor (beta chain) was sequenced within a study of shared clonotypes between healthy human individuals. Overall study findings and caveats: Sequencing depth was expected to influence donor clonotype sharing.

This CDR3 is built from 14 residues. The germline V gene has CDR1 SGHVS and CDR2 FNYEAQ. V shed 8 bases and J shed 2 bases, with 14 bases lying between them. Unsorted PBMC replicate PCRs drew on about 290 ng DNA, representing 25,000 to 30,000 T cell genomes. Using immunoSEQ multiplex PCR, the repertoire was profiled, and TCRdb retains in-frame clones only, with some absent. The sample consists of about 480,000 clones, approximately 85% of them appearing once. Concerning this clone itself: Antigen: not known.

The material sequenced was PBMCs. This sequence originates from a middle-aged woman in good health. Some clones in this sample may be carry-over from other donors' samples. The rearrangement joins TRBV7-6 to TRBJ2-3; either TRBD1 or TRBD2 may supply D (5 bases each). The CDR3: CASRLGTDTDTQYF. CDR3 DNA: TGTGCCAGCCGTCTCGGGACGGACACAGATACGCAGTATTTT.